Shown below are 2 T cell receptor beta chains from a single sample sequenced in a study of blood T cell repertoires in COVID-19. Sequencing used immunoSEQ multiplex PCR; TCRdb keeps in-frame clones, though not all of them. This table holds hundreds of thousands of clones, around nine tenths found once. Sequences were obtained from peripheral blood. These receptors all stem from a woman younger than 45 with COVID-19, enrolled during active disease.

This chain uses TRBV21-1 with TRBJ2-2; the tabulated D call, TRBD1, remains unverified against the DNA. TRBV21-1 is a pseudogene segment. This CDR3 region has 17 residues. CDR3 protein: CASMDQRTGSMVGELFF. For the CDR3, the DNA is TGTGCCAGCATGGATCAAAGGACAGGTTCTATGGTCGGGGAGCTGTTTTTT.

The V gene is TRBV30, the J gene TRBJ2-1, with TRBD2 identical over 7 bases. The V gene's germline CDR1 is GTSNPN and CDR2 SVGIG (reference sequence). V lost 2 bases and J lost 8; bases outside the gene matches: 6. This CDR3 has 13 residues. The CDR3 is CAWSSGNPYEQFF. The DNA for the CDR3 is TGTGCCTGGAGTAGCGGGAATCCCTATGAGCAGTTCTTC.